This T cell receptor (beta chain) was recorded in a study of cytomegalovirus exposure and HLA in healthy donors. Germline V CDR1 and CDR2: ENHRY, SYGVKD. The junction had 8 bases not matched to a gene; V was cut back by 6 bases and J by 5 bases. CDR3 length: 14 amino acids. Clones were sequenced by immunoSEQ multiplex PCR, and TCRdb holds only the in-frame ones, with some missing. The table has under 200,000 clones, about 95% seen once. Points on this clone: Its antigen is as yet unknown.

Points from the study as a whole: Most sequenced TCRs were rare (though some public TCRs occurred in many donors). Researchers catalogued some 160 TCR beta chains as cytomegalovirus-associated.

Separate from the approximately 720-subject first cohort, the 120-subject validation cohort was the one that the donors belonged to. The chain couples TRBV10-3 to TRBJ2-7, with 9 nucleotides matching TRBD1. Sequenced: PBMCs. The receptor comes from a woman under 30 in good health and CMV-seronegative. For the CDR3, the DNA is TGTGCCATCAGAGAACAGGGGGCGATCAACGAGCAGTACTTC. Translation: CAIREQGAINEQYF.